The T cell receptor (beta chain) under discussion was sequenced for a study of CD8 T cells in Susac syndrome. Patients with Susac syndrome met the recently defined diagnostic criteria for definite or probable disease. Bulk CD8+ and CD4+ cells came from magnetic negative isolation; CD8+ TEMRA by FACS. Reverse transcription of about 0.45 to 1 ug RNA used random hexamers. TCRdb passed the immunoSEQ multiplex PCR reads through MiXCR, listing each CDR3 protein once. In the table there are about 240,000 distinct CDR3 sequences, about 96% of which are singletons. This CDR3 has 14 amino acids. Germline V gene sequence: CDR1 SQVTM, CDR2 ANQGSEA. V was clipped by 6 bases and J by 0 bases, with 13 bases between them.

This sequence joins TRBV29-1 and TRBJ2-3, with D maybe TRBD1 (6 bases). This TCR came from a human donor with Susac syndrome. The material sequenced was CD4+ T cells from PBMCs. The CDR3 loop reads CSVNRVLSTDTQYF. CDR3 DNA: TGCAGCGTGAACAGGGTCCTTAGCACAGATACGCAGTATTTT.